This TCR beta chain was captured by sequencing in a study of Tregs in tolerant kidney transplant recipients. Study-level findings and limits: Biological reproducibility was not directly addressed in this study. The most relevant donor-specific Treg TCRbeta repertoire apparently came from expansion with activated donor B cells.

The repertoire was sequenced with immunoSEQ multiplex PCR; TCRdb's copy has only in-frame clones and lacks some. The table lists some 250,000 clones, approximately 83% of them singletons. A note on this clone: The antigen is unknown. One end of the junction fails to match germline, which may point to a read error.

CDR3 length: 15 amino acids. Germline CDR1 reads SGHAT; CDR2 reads FQNNGV. Unstimulated Tregs (CD4+CD25+CD127-) and CD4+CD25- non-Tregs were sorted from PBMCs. The sequence came from a human donor in good health. The sequencing input was CD4+ T cells from blood. The rearrangement uses TRBV11-2 and TRBJ1-5; TRBD1 might be the D (5 bases). The CDR3 nucleotides read TGTGCCAGCAACTTAGGGGAACCGGGAAATGGGCCCCAGCATTTT. Translated, it gives CASNLGEPGNGPQHF.